This is a list of T cell receptor beta chains from one sample in a study of blood T cell repertoires in COVID-19. Produced via immunoSEQ multiplex PCR; TCRdb's table is partial and in-frame only. The table lists about 190,000 clones, about 85% of them singletons. The source material was peripheral blood. These receptors were collected from a man aged 55 to 70 with active or convalescent COVID-19. Each CDR3 is given with its conserved first and last residue. The D gene is left open where the match is weak. Rows give clone size only sometimes, using once, few, many, or a class for an expanded clone.

>-|TRBV29-1|TRBJ2-2|once
TGCAGCGTACGGGAACTTTACACCGGGGAGCTGTTTTTT
CSVRELYTGELFF
>-|TRBV19|TRBJ1-1|few
TGTGCCAGTAAACAAAACACTGAAGCTTTCTTT
CASKQNTEAFF
>TRBD2|TRBV19|TRBJ2-3|-
TGTGCCAGTAGTAAATTAGCGGGGGGGCGAGGTGCAGATACGCAGTATTTT
CASSKLAGGRGADTQYF
>-|TRBV7-2|TRBJ2-7|-
TGTGCCAGCAGCCAAAGGGGGGGAAGATACGAGCAGTACTTC
CASSQRGGRYEQYF
>-|TRBV2|TRBJ1-3|-
TGTGCCAGCAGTGACGAGGGAGGCCTAGGAAACACCATATATTTT
CASSDEGGLGNTIYF
>-|TRBV4-1|TRBJ1-1|-
TGCGCCAGCAGAGGCCCACGAGGACAGATGAACACTGAAGCTTTCTTT
CASRGPRGQMNTEAFF
>TRBD1|TRBV9|TRBJ1-4|-
TGTGCCAGCAGCCCCGGACAGGGGGAAAATGAAAAACTGTTTTTT
CASSPGQGENEKLFF
>-|TRBV9|TRBJ1-2|-
TGTGCCAGCAGCCCCGGGGGGCACGGCTACACCTTC
CASSPGGHGYTF
>TRBD1|TRBV3-1/TRBV3-2|TRBJ2-5|-
TGTGCCAGCAGCCTCTGGACAGGGCGAAGGACCCAGTACTTC
CASSLWTGRRTQYF
>-|TRBV5-1|TRBJ2-5|-
TGCGCCAGCCGGTCAGGGGCGGTCCAAGAGACCCAGTACTTC
CASRSGAVQETQYF
>-|TRBV12-3/TRBV12-4|TRBJ1-2|-
TGTGCCAGCAGGGCTTATGGCTACACCTTC
CASRAYGYTF
>TRBD1|TRBV7-9|TRBJ2-1|few
TGTGCCAGCAGCCCCCCCGGACAGGGGATACGTGAGCAGTTCTTC
CASSPPGQGIREQFF
>-|TRBV19|TRBJ1-2|-
TGTGCCAGTAGTCAGAAAGTCTATGGCTACACCTTC
CASSQKVYGYTF
>-|TRBV2|TRBJ1-2|-
TGTGCCAGCAGTGAGGGGCAGTTCTATGGCTACACCTTC
CASSEGQFYGYTF